The 24 T cell receptor beta chains below all came from one sample that was sequenced in a study of T cell responses to AZD1222 COVID-19 vaccine. Profiled with immunoSEQ multiplex PCR; TCRdb holds only in-frame clones, not every one. The sample has 85,000 to 110,000 clones, about 92% seen once. The sample here was peripheral blood, taken on day 0 of AZD1222 vaccination. The receptors originated from an adult in good health.

J is TRBJ2-4 and V is TRBV27; D is unresolved. CDR1 is MNHEY, CDR2 SMNVEV, per germline (reference sequence). Trimming removed 6 bases at V and 2 bases at J, with 8 bases between. CDR3 length equals 13 residues. Here the CDR3 reads CASSGATKNIQYF. The CDR3 DNA follows: TGTGCCAGCAGCGGAGCCACCAAAAACATTCAGTACTTC.

The chain is built from TRBV6-5 and TRBJ2-7; 10 nucleotides line up with TRBD2. Germline CDR1 and CDR2: MNHEY and SVGAGI. Trimming at V came to 7 bases and at J to 4 bases, leaving 7 bases not matched to a gene. There are 14 residues in the CDR3. CDR3 sequence reads: CASTPSGGVYEQYF. The CDR3, as DNA: TGTGCCAGCACCCCGAGCGGGGGGGTTTACGAGCAGTACTTC.

The chain recombines TRBV15 with TRBJ2-2, with TRBD1 as a possible D gene (6 bases). From germline, CDR1 is LNHNV and CDR2 YYDKDF (reference sequence). The V and J ends lost 0 bases and 5 bases respectively, with 10 bases between them. The CDR3 covers 15 residues. DNA of the CDR3: TGTGCCACCAGCAGAGAAACAGGGAGTACCGGGGAGCTGTTTTTT. It translates to CATSRETGSTGELFF.

V gene TRBV29-1 combines with J gene TRBJ1-2; TRBD1 might be the D (6 bases). Trimming left V 0 bases short and J 6 bases short, with 14 bases between. The CDR3 runs to 14 residues. Germline assignment: CDR1 SQVTM and CDR2 ANQGSEA. The CDR3 loop is CSVEDRGQGNGYTF. The CDR3 region has the DNA TGCAGCGTTGAAGATCGCGGCCAGGGGAATGGCTACACCTTC.

J is TRBJ2-3 and V is TRBV6-2 or TRBV6-3; no reliable D call. CDR1 is MNHEY and CDR2 is SVGEGT in the germline V gene. The CDR3 runs 15 residues. Trimming cost V 6 bases and J 2 bases, with 15 bases left between them. CDR3 coding DNA: TGTGCCAGCAGCGATCAGCTAGTAGACACAGATACGCAGTATTTT. Residues: CASSDQLVDTDTQYF.

The chain joins TRBV9 to TRBJ1-2; the D is unclear. Germline values: CDR1 SGDLS, CDR2 YYNGEE. The CDR3 extends over 13 amino acids. Deletions cut 4 bases from V and 4 bases from J, with 11 bases between. The CDR3 DNA sequence: TGTGCCAGCAGCTCACTATCCCCCTATGGCTACACCTTC. It encodes CASSSLSPYGYTF.

The rearrangement uses TRBV5-6 and TRBJ1-2; a weak D match, TRBD1 (6 bases). The CDR3 sequence is 15 residues long. Trimming shortened V by 2 bases and J by 4 bases, and 15 bases separated the two germline ends. Germline V gene sequence: CDR1 SGHDT, CDR2 YYEEEE. CDR3 nucleotides: TGTGCCAGCAGCTTAGGGCAGGGGAAAAGCTATGGCTACACCTTC. Protein sequence: CASSLGQGKSYGYTF.

This chain joins TRBV19 and TRBJ1-5, with D hard to call. The germline V gene has CDR1 LNHDA and CDR2 SQIVND (reference sequence). The CDR3 extends over 15 amino acids. V lost 0 bases and J 0 bases, leaving 6 bases between the germline ends. DNA of the CDR3: TGTGCCAGTAGTATAGAGGATGATAGCAATCAGCCCCAGCATTTT. Protein product: CASSIEDDSNQPQHF. Based on the CDR3 plus reference TRBV19 and TRBJ1-5, the full variable domain is DGGITQSPKYLFRKEGQNVTLSCEQNLNHDAMYWYRQDPGQGLRLIYYSQIVNDFQKGDIAEGYSVSREKKESFPLTVTSAQKNPTAFYLCASSIEDDSNQPQHFGDGTRLSIL.

The chain recombines TRBV19 with TRBJ2-7; 7 bases fit TRBD1. CDR3 length: 13 amino acids. With 4 bases clipped from V and 4 bases from J, the junction kept 4 bases outside the gene matches. Germline V gene lookup returns CDR1 LNHDA and CDR2 SQIVND (reference sequence). This CDR3 reads CASSSYRGYEQYF. The CDR3 DNA sequence: TGTGCCAGTAGTAGTTACAGGGGATACGAGCAGTACTTC.

The CDR3 loop reads CSLRRYGYTF. The CDR3 nucleotides read TGCAGCCTTAGGCGCTATGGCTACACCTTC. The chain recombines TRBV20-1 with TRBJ1-2; no clear D. The CDR3 runs 10 residues. In germline, CDR1 is DFQATT, CDR2 SNEGSKA (reference sequence).

This clone was observed a single time. The chain recombines TRBV5-1 with TRBJ2-7, with TRBD1 matching 11 bases. This CDR3 region has 14 residues. The germline V gene encodes CDR1 SGHRS and CDR2 YFSETQ. V shed 5 bases and J 4 bases; nucleotides not matched to a gene: 5. As DNA, the CDR3 is TGCGCCAGCAGTTTTGGGACAGGGGGTTACGAGCAGTACTTC. Translation: CASSFGTGGYEQYF.

The J gene is TRBJ1-2, the V gene TRBV7-9; D gene ambiguous. From germline, CDR1 is SEHNR and CDR2 FQNEAQ (reference sequence). There are 12 residues in the CDR3. The V end was cut by 8 bases, the J end by 4 bases, with 11 bases between. The CDR3 is CASYRLSYGYTF. The CDR3 DNA reads as TGTGCCAGCTACCGTCTGAGCTATGGCTACACCTTC.

This clone has only one observation. The J gene is TRBJ1-3, the V gene TRBV7-2, with D hard to call. CDR1 is SGHTA and CDR2 is FQGNSA in the germline V gene. The CDR3 runs to 12 residues. Trimming removed 5 bases at V and 5 bases at J, with 7 bases between. The CDR3 protein is CASSPQRNTIYF. CDR3 in DNA: TGTGCCAGCAGCCCTCAAAGAAACACCATATATTTT.

The gene calls are TRBV7-8 and TRBJ1-5, with TRBD1 matching 7 bases. This CDR3 is 15 amino acids long. V lost 0 bases to trimming and J lost 7 bases; unmatched junction nucleotides: 6. CDR1 and CDR2 (germline): SGHVS, FQNEAQ. The CDR3 protein is CASSLANRGLQPQHF. The CDR3, as DNA: TGTGCCAGCAGCTTAGCTAACAGGGGTCTGCAGCCCCAGCATTTT.

The J gene is TRBJ2-4, the V gene TRBV13; maybe TRBD1 (6 bases). V was cut by 5 bases and J by 6 bases, with 20 bases left in between. Germline V lookup: CDR1 PRHDT, CDR2 FYEKMQ (reference sequence). The CDR3 sequence is 16 residues long. The DNA of the CDR3 is TGTGCCAGCAGCGCCCAAACTCAGGGGAACTCAAACATTCAGTACTTC. It specifies CASSAQTQGNSNIQYF. Using reference TRBV13 and TRBJ2-4 for the parts outside the CDR3, the full variable domain is AAGVIQSPRHLIKEKRETATLKCYPIPRHDTVYWYQQGPGQDPQFLISFYEKMQSDKGSIPDRFSAQQFSDYHSELNMSSLELGDSALYFCASSAQTQGNSNIQYFGAGTRLSVL.

This chain connects TRBV20-1 to TRBJ1-1; D gene uncertain. The V and J ends lost 3 bases and 1 base respectively, with 6 bases between them. This CDR3 has 12 residues. Germline loops: CDR1 DFQATT, CDR2 SNEGSKA (reference sequence). CDR3 nucleotide sequence: TGCAGTGCTAGTTCTGGGAACACTGAAGCTTTCTTT. Protein product: CSASSGNTEAFF.

CDR3 protein: CASSYDQESNYGYTF. CDR3 coding DNA: TGTGCCAGCAGTTACGATCAGGAGTCTAACTATGGCTACACCTTC. The chain couples TRBV6-5 to TRBJ1-2, with unresolved D. Per germline, CDR1 MNHEY and CDR2 SVGAGI. V was clipped by 2 bases and J by 0 bases, with 10 bases between them. The CDR3 is made up of 15 amino acids.

The gene calls are TRBV5-1 and TRBJ1-2, with D maybe TRBD1 (5 bases). Germline loops: CDR1 SGHRS, CDR2 YFSETQ. The ends were cut back, 1 base at V and 4 bases at J, with 17 bases in the middle. The CDR3 runs 16 residues. The CDR3: CASSLTPFGGVYGYTF. The CDR3 DNA sequence: TGCGCCAGCAGCTTGACCCCCTTTGGGGGGGTCTATGGCTACACCTTC.

This chain joins TRBV6-2 or TRBV6-3 and TRBJ2-7, with 7 bases identical to TRBD2. The CDR3 loop spans 14 amino acids. Losses at the gene ends were 0 bases for V and 3 bases for J; bases not matched to a gene: 2. From germline, CDR1 is MNHEY and CDR2 SVGEGT. The CDR3 loop reads CASSYSRGGYEQYF. The CDR3 coding sequence is TGTGCCAGCAGTTACTCCCGCGGGGGCTACGAGCAGTACTTC.

V and J are TRBV24-1 and TRBJ2-1; D not resolved. CDR1 is KGHDR and CDR2 is SFDVKD in the germline V gene. The CDR3 is 12 amino acids. The V and J ends lost 4 bases and 5 bases respectively, with 5 bases between them. CDR3 nucleotide sequence: TGTGCCACCAGTGAGCGTGACAATGAGCAGTTCTTC. Translated: CATSERDNEQFF.

The chain uses TRBV5-8 and TRBJ1-5; D not certain. Germline V gene lookup returns CDR1 SGHTS and CDR2 YDEGEE. The CDR3 sequence is 15 residues long. V was cut by 1 base and J by 2 bases, with 10 bases left in between. The CDR3, as DNA: TGTGCCAGCAGCTTGAGATCCAGCCGCAATCAGCCCCAGCATTTT. This sequence encodes CASSLRSSRNQPQHF.

This CDR3 is CASSMGGASAGYTF. The DNA for the CDR3 is TGTGCCAGTAGTATGGGGGGGGCTTCGGCTGGCTACACCTTC. J is TRBJ1-2 and V is TRBV19; the D gene is possibly TRBD1 (6 bases). CDR3 length equals 14 residues. V lost 3 bases and J lost 7, with 15 bases in between. Germline V CDR1 and CDR2: LNHDA, SQIVND (reference sequence).

The V call is TRBV7-9, the J call TRBJ2-7, with D perhaps being TRBD1 or TRBD2 (6 bases each). Germline V gene data show CDR1 as SEHNR and CDR2 as FQNEAQ (reference sequence). The CDR3 is made up of 15 amino acids. Deletions cut 5 bases from V and 3 bases from J, with 17 bases between. The CDR3 region has the DNA TGTGCCAGCAGCGGCCGGGGGACATTATTCTACGAGCAGTACTTC. This codes for CASSGRGTLFYEQYF.

The chain employs TRBV29-1 and TRBJ1-2; TRBD1 matches at 7 bases. After removal of 6 bases from V and 5 bases from J, the junction contained 6 bases not matched to a gene. Germline values: CDR1 SQVTM, CDR2 ANQGSEA. The CDR3 loop spans 12 amino acids. CDR3 bases: TGCAGCGTGCCGACAGGGTGGTATGGCTACACCTTC. It codes for CSVPTGWYGYTF.